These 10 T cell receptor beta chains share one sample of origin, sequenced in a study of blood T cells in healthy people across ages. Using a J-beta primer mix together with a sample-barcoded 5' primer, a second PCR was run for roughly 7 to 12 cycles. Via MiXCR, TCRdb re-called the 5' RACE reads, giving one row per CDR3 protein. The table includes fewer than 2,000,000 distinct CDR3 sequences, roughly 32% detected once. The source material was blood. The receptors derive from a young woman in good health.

This chain's CDR3 is CASSGRTGGGEQYF. The CDR3 coding sequence is TGTGCCAGCAGCGGGAGGACAGGGGGGGGCGAGCAGTACTTC. The V gene is TRBV11-2, the J gene TRBJ2-4; TRBD1 agrees at 10 bases. Gene TRBJ2-7 matches the end of the DNA better, so the J call may be wrong. CDR3 length equals 14 residues. Germline V gene data show CDR1 as SGHAT and CDR2 as FQNNGV.

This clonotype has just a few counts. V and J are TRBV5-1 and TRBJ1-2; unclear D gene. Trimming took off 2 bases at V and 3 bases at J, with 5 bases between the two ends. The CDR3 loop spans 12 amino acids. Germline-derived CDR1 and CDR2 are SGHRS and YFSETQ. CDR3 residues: CASSLLDYGYTF. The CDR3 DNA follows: TGCGCCAGCAGCTTATTGGACTATGGCTACACCTTC.

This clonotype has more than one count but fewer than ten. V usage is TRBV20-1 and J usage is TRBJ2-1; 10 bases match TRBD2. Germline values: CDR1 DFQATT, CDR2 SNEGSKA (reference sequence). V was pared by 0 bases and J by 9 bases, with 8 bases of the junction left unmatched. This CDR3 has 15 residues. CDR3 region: CSARDPAGGGFEQFF. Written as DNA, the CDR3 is TGCAGTGCTAGAGACCCAGCGGGAGGGGGTTTTGAGCAGTTCTTC.

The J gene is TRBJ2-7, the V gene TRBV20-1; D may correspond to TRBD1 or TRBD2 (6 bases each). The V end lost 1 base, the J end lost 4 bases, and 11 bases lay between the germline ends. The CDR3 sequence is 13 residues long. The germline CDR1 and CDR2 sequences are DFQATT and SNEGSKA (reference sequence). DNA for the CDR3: TGCAGTGCTAGAGGGGGGGCTGGGTACGAGCAGTACTTC. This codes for CSARGGAGYEQYF.

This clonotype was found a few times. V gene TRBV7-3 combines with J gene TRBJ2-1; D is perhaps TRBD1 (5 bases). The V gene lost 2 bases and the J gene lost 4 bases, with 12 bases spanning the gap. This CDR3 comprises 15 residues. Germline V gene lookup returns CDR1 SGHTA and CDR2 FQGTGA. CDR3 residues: CASSLQGIPYNEQFF. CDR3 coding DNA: TGTGCCAGCAGCTTACAGGGAATCCCTTACAATGAGCAGTTCTTC.

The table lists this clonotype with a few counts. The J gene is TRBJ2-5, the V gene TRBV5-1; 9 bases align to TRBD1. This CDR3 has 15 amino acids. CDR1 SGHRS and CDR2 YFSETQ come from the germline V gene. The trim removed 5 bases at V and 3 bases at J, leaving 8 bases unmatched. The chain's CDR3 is CASRVVTGGKETQYF. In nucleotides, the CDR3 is TGCGCCAGCAGAGTGGTGACAGGGGGGAAAGAGACCCAGTACTTC.

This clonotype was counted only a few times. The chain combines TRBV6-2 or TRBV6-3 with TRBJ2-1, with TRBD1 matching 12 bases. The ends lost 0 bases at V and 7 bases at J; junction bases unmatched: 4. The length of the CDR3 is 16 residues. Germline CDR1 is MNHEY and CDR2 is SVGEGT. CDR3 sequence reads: CASSYSPGQGANEQFF. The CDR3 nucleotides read TGTGCCAGCAGTTACTCCCCGGGACAGGGGGCGAATGAGCAGTTCTTC.

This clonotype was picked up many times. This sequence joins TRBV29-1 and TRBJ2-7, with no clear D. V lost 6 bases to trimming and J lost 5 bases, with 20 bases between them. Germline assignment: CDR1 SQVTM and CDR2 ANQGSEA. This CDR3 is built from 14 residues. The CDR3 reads CSVAVGGSANEQYF. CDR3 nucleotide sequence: TGCAGCGTCGCGGTCGGTGGTTCCGCTAACGAGCAGTACTTC.

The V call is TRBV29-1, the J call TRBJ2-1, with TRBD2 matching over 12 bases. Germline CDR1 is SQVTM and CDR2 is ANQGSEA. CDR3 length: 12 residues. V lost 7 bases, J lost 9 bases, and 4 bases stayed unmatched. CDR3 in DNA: TGCAGCGCTAGCGGGGGGGCGATTGAGCAGTTCTTC. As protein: CSASGGAIEQFF.

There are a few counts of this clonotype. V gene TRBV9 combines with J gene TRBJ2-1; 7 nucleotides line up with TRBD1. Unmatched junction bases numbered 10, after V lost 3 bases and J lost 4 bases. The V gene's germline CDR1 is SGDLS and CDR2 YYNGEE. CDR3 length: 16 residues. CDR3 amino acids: CASSEQGSEWYNEQFF. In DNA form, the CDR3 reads TGTGCCAGCAGCGAACAGGGGAGTGAATGGTACAATGAGCAGTTCTTC.